These 8 T cell receptor beta chains came from one sample sequenced in a study of cytomegalovirus exposure and HLA in healthy donors. 60 Vbeta and 13 Jbeta primers were used in PCR. TCRdb's table, derived via immunoSEQ multiplex PCR, lists solely in-frame clones and lacks some. Here the sample spans over 140,000 clones, 82% being singletons. The specimen sequenced was PBMCs. The receptors were gathered from a man aged 25 to 40 in good health and CMV-seropositive.

The rearrangement links TRBV2 to TRBJ2-2; 12 positions agree with TRBD2. V was pared by 5 bases and J by 5 bases, with 3 bases of the junction left unmatched. The CDR3 is 15 amino acids. The germline gives CDR1 SNHLY, CDR2 FYNNEI. The DNA for the CDR3 is TGTGCCAGCAGTTTACTAGCGGGAGGAACCGGGGAGCTGTTTTTT. It yields the protein CASSLLAGGTGELFF.

The chain carries TRBV14 and TRBJ2-3; 7 bases agree with TRBD2. Germline V gene lookup returns CDR1 SGHDN and CDR2 FVKESK. The CDR3 contains 17 residues. V gave up 0 bases and J gave up 4 bases; unmatched junction bases: 10. CDR3: CASSQELGLGRPDTQYF. For the CDR3, the DNA is TGTGCCAGCAGCCAAGAACTTGGACTAGGACGCCCAGATACGCAGTATTTT.

V is TRBV7-8 and J is TRBJ1-5; TRBD1 is a possible D gene (5 bases). CDR1 is SGHVS and CDR2 is FQNEAQ in the germline V gene. V lost 5 bases and J 6 bases, leaving 11 bases between the germline ends. This CDR3 has 13 amino acids. CDR3 nucleotide sequence: TGTGCCAGCAGCCATGACAGAGGTCAGCCCCAGCATTTT. It specifies CASSHDRGQPQHF.

This clone has a single count. An end of the junction differs from the germline gene, which may be a read error. The gene calls are TRBV15 and TRBJ2-7; TRBD1 matches 9 bases. Per germline, CDR1 LNHNV and CDR2 YYDKDF (reference sequence). The CDR3 covers 14 residues. The CDR3 is CATSSRDRVYGQYF. The CDR3, as DNA: TGTGCCACCAGCAGCCGGGACAGGGTATACGGGCAGTACTTC.

As DNA, the CDR3 is TGTGCCAGCAGCCAAGCACAGGGCCTCTACAATGAGCAGTTCTTC. It encodes CASSQAQGLYNEQFF. The rearrangement uses TRBV14 and TRBJ2-1; possibly TRBD1 for D (6 bases). The germline gives CDR1 SGHDN, CDR2 FVKESK. V was cut by 1 base and J by 3 bases, with 10 bases left in between. This CDR3 spans 15 amino acids.

This chain uses TRBV28 with TRBJ2-2; tentative D call: TRBD2 (6 bases). CDR1 and CDR2 from the germline V gene are MDHEN and SYDVKM. The V end was cut by 9 bases, the J end by 6 bases, with 17 bases between. The CDR3 covers 14 residues. DNA of the CDR3: TGTGCCAGTAGATCCGGGGGAGAGGCCGGGGAGCTGTTTTTT. Protein: CASRSGGEAGELFF.

CDR3 sequence reads: CASSSRYAGGQETQYF. Written as DNA, the CDR3 is TGTGCCAGCAGTTCCCGATACGCGGGGGGCCAAGAGACCCAGTACTTC. The chain recombines TRBV27 with TRBJ2-5, with 8 bases aligning to TRBD2. Germline assignment: CDR1 MNHEY and CDR2 SMNVEV (reference sequence). The J segment lost 1 base and the V segment lost 4 bases, leaving 8 bases of the junction unmatched. CDR3 length: 16 residues.

This clone showed up just a few times. CDR3 in DNA: TGTGCCAGCAGCGGCAGGGAGGGTAATGAAAAACTGTTTTTT. Translated: CASSGREGNEKLFF. The chain combines TRBV9 with TRBJ1-4, with a possible D match to TRBD1 (5 bases). Germline CDR1 reads SGDLS; CDR2 reads YYNGEE. The CDR3 loop spans 14 amino acids. V dropped 3 bases and J dropped 4 bases, with 10 bases sitting between them.